These 25 T cell receptor beta chains were sequenced from one sample in a study of shared clonotypes between healthy human individuals. Measured with immunoSEQ multiplex PCR; TCRdb has only the in-frame clones, and not every one. This repertoire shows a few million clones, over 90% found once; its top ten account for 0.39%. The sample taken for sequencing was naive CD4+ T cells from PBMCs. Subset given: CD45RA+ positively selected. All receptors derive from a young man in good health. Some clones in this sample may be carry-over from other donors' samples.

This chain links TRBV7-9 with TRBJ2-7, with 7 bases matching TRBD1. Trimming removed 5 bases from V and 2 bases from J; junction bases left unmatched: 12. Per germline, CDR1 SEHNR and CDR2 FQNEAQ (reference sequence). CDR3 length equals 16 residues. The CDR3 DNA reads as TGTGCCAGCAGCCAGCCTGCGACAGGGATAACCTACGAGCAGTACTTC. Translated, it gives CASSQPATGITYEQYF.

Concerning this clone itself: The sample has other DNA sequences that encode this CDR3 too. The gene calls are TRBV28 and TRBJ1-3, with D possibly TRBD1 on 6 matching bases. The CDR3 extends over 13 amino acids. Trimming took 5 bases from V and 2 from J, leaving 7 bases between them. Germline loops: CDR1 MDHEN, CDR2 SYDVKM. CDR3 in amino acids: CASSRGPGNTIYF. The CDR3 DNA reads as TGTGCCAGCAGTCGGGGGCCTGGAAACACCATATATTTT.

On this clone itself: The junction shows a germline mismatch at one end, possibly a read error. The V call is TRBV5-1, the J call TRBJ2-3, with 8 bases that match TRBD2. Germline CDR1 reads SGHRS; CDR2 reads YFSETQ. The CDR3 extends over 12 amino acids. DNA of the CDR3: TGCGCCAGCAGCTTGAATCGGGAGGGCCTAGCCTTT. Protein: CASSLNREGLAF.

This chain connects TRBV7-9 to TRBJ2-3; D remains unclear. The CDR3 spans 15 residues. From germline, CDR1 is SEHNR and CDR2 FQNEAQ (reference sequence). V lost 2 bases, J lost 4 bases, and 13 bases lay in between. The CDR3: CASSLRLGSSDTQYF. DNA of the CDR3: TGTGCCAGCAGCTTAAGGCTAGGTTCTTCAGATACGCAGTATTTT.

This chain uses TRBV5-1 with TRBJ2-3; possible D gene TRBD2, 5 bases. Per the germline V gene, CDR1 is SGHRS and CDR2 is YFSETQ. CDR3 length: 14 residues. V shed 6 bases and J shed 1 base, with 12 bases lying between them. The CDR3 reads CASTEVTGTDTQYF. For the CDR3, the DNA is TGCGCCAGCACGGAGGTAACTGGCACAGATACGCAGTATTTT.

The CDR3 region has the DNA TGTGCCAGCAGTCGACTAGCGGAAAGGAATGAGCAGTTCTTC. As protein: CASSRLAERNEQFF. The chain carries TRBV2 and TRBJ2-1; TRBD2 matches at 9 bases. CDR1 is SNHLY and CDR2 is FYNNEI in the germline V gene. The J segment lost 7 bases and the V segment lost 5 bases, leaving 6 bases of the junction unmatched. The CDR3 contains 14 residues.

V gene TRBV27 combines with J gene TRBJ2-7, with 10 bases matching TRBD2. This CDR3 spans 14 amino acids. V trimming: 8 bases; J trimming: 5 bases; junction bases outside the gene matches: 9. Germline V lookup: CDR1 MNHEY, CDR2 SMNVEV (reference sequence). CDR3 sequence: CASAKGLARNEQYF. DNA for the CDR3: TGTGCCAGCGCGAAGGGACTAGCGCGCAACGAGCAGTACTTC.

This rearrangement joins TRBV28 to TRBJ2-7, with TRBD2 identical over 10 bases. V lost 3 bases and J lost 3; bases outside the gene matches: 17. CDR1 is MDHEN and CDR2 is SYDVKM in the germline V gene. The CDR3 has 19 residues. For the CDR3, the DNA is TGTGCCAGCAGTTTGGAGTTAGGTAGCGGGAGGCCCCCGAACTACGAGCAGTACTTC. This codes for CASSLELGSGRPPNYEQYF.

This rearrangement joins TRBV7-9 to TRBJ2-7; TRBD1 aligns across 7 bases. With 0 bases clipped from V and 2 bases from J, the junction kept 10 bases outside the gene matches. CDR3 length equals 17 residues. Germline CDR1 reads SEHNR; CDR2 reads FQNEAQ (reference sequence). The CDR3 reads CASSLAMVRDRAYEQYF. In DNA form, the CDR3 reads TGTGCCAGCAGCTTAGCGATGGTCAGGGACAGAGCCTACGAGCAGTACTTC.

A note on this clone: This same CDR3 is encoded by further DNA sequences in the sample. The gene calls are TRBV28 and TRBJ1-1; D is perhaps TRBD1 (5 bases). With 6 bases removed from V and 1 base from J, the gap between germline ends came to 12 bases. There are 14 residues in the CDR3. Looked up from germline, CDR1 is MDHEN and CDR2 is SYDVKM. The CDR3 DNA is TGTGCCAGCAGCCGTTTGAGGGGGAACACTGAAGCTTTCTTT. This gives the protein CASSRLRGNTEAFF. The variable domain in full, with the rest retrieved from reference TRBV28 and TRBJ1-1, is DVKVTQSSRYLVKRTGEKVFLECVQDMDHENMFWYRQDPGLGLRLIYFSYDVKMKEKGDIPEGYSVSREKKERFSLILESASTNQTSMYLCASSRLRGNTEAFFGQGTRLTVV.

This chain joins TRBV29-1 and TRBJ2-6, with D unresolved. The ends were cut back, 6 bases at V and 0 bases at J, with 15 bases in the middle. This CDR3 is built from 16 residues. In germline, CDR1 is SQVTM, CDR2 ANQGSEA. The CDR3 loop is CSVDTGPFSGANVLTF. CDR3 DNA: TGCAGCGTCGATACCGGACCGTTCTCTGGGGCCAACGTCCTGACTTTC. Full variable domain (missing parts from reference TRBV29-1 and TRBJ2-6): SAVISQKPSRDICQRGTSLTIQCQVDSQVTMMFWYRQQPGQSLTLIATANQGSEATYESGFVIDKFPISRPNLTFSTLTVSNMSPEDSSIYLCSVDTGPFSGANVLTFGAGSRLTVL.

This clone was counted once. The CDR3 sequence is CASSLTGTDYYEQYF. For the CDR3, the DNA is TGTGCCAGCAGCTTAACGGGGACGGACTACTACGAGCAGTACTTC. The chain has TRBV7-2 and TRBJ2-7, with D tentatively TRBD2 (6 bases). CDR3 size: 15 residues. V was trimmed by 2 bases and J by 3 bases, leaving 14 bases between them. Germline V gene sequence: CDR1 SGHTA, CDR2 FQGNSA.

The chain uses TRBV4-1 and TRBJ2-3; TRBD2 aligns across 9 bases. Trimming took 2 bases from V and 3 from J; bases not matched to a gene: 6. This CDR3 spans 16 amino acids. The germline V gene encodes CDR1 MGHRA and CDR2 YSYEKL. The CDR3 sequence: CASSQSGSGRTDTQYF. The CDR3 coding sequence is TGCGCCAGCAGCCAAAGTGGGAGCGGGAGGACAGATACGCAGTATTTT.

V is TRBV7-9 and J is TRBJ1-5, with 8 bases identical to TRBD1. This CDR3 spans 17 amino acids. V was clipped by 3 bases and J by 5 bases; unmatched bases: 12. Per the germline V gene, CDR1 is SEHNR and CDR2 is FQNEAQ (reference sequence). The CDR3 is CASSLGTGNRRYQPQHF. For the CDR3, the DNA is TGTGCCAGCAGCTTGGGGACAGGAAACCGGAGATATCAGCCCCAGCATTTT.

The J gene is TRBJ1-2, the V gene TRBV28; the D gene is possibly TRBD1 (6 bases). Trimming removed 3 bases at V and 8 bases at J, with 16 bases between. The CDR3 is 14 amino acids. The V gene's germline CDR1 is MDHEN and CDR2 SYDVKM. The CDR3 bases are TGTGCCAGCAGTTTCCCGGTTTATCAGGGGGGCTACACCTTC. It specifies CASSFPVYQGGYTF.

V gene TRBV11-2 combines with J gene TRBJ2-7; maybe TRBD2 (5 bases). The CDR3 has 14 amino acids. Germline values: CDR1 SGHAT, CDR2 FQNNGV. The V end was cut by 5 bases, the J end by 4 bases, with 15 bases between. The CDR3 nucleotides read TGTGCCAGCAGCCTCTGGCTAGCTGGGTACGAGCAGTACTTC. It translates to CASSLWLAGYEQYF.

This rearrangement joins TRBV7-8 to TRBJ2-1; 7 positions match TRBD1. V shed 4 bases, J shed 6 bases, and the junction held 3 bases outside the gene matches. Germline V gene sequence: CDR1 SGHVS, CDR2 FQNEAQ. The CDR3 length is 13 residues. The CDR3 reads CASSYDRVNEQFF. For the CDR3, the DNA is TGTGCCAGCAGCTACGACAGGGTCAATGAGCAGTTCTTC.

V and J are TRBV5-1 and TRBJ1-1; TRBD1 aligns across 10 bases. Germline CDR1 SGHRS, CDR2 YFSETQ. V was pared by 3 bases and J by 5 bases, with 4 bases of the junction left unmatched. This CDR3 region has 14 residues. CDR3 nucleotides: TGCGCCAGCAGCTCCGACAGGGGGCGAACTGAAGCTTTCTTT. Amino acids: CASSSDRGRTEAFF.

The genes are TRBV5-1 and TRBJ2-1; TRBD2 agrees at 7 bases. This CDR3 has 16 residues. J gave up 0 bases and V 5 bases, and 8 bases lay outside the gene matches. Germline CDR1 SGHRS, CDR2 YFSETQ. This chain's CDR3 is CASSGTGTNSYNEQFF. CDR3 bases: TGCGCCAGCAGTGGGACCGGGACTAACTCCTACAATGAGCAGTTCTTC.

V and J are TRBV27 and TRBJ2-2; either TRBD1 or TRBD2 may fit D (5 bases each). The CDR3 consists of 15 residues. The germline V and J ends were trimmed by 3 bases and 5 bases, with 13 bases remaining between them. Germline V gene lookup returns CDR1 MNHEY and CDR2 SMNVEV (reference sequence). CDR3 protein: CASSLPGGGTGELFF. For the CDR3, the DNA is TGTGCCAGCAGTTTGCCCGGTGGGGGAACCGGGGAGCTGTTTTTT.

The V gene is TRBV9, the J gene TRBJ1-1; D may be TRBD1 (5 bases). This CDR3 spans 14 amino acids. The V and J ends lost 4 bases and 1 base respectively, with 11 bases between them. Germline CDR1 SGDLS, CDR2 YYNGEE. The CDR3 loop is CASSTNGQNTEAFF. In nucleotides, the CDR3 is TGTGCCAGCAGCACAAACGGACAGAACACTGAAGCTTTCTTT.

The chain is built from TRBV7-9 and TRBJ1-6; no clear D. V lost 4 bases and J 13 bases, leaving 14 bases between the germline ends. The CDR3 loop spans 13 amino acids. Looked up from germline, CDR1 is SEHNR and CDR2 is FQNEAQ (reference sequence). CDR3 residues: CASSSDLVAPLHF. CDR3 DNA: TGTGCCAGCAGCTCCGACTTGGTGGCGCCCCTCCACTTT.

This chain joins TRBV28 and TRBJ1-5, with TRBD1 identical over 9 bases. Looked up from germline, CDR1 is MDHEN and CDR2 is SYDVKM. This CDR3 contains 15 residues. Losses at the gene ends were 3 bases for V and 8 bases for J; bases not matched to a gene: 8. DNA of the CDR3: TGTGCCAGCAGTTTGGGTGGGACAGGGATGGAGCCCCAGCATTTT. Residues: CASSLGGTGMEPQHF.

The J gene is TRBJ2-4, the V gene TRBV7-8, with a tentative D call TRBD2 (5 bases). The CDR3 consists of 16 residues. CDR1 is SGHVS and CDR2 is FQNEAQ in the germline V gene. V lost 5 bases and J lost 0, with 14 bases in between. CDR3 sequence reads: CASSRERILAKNIQYF. The CDR3 DNA reads as TGTGCCAGCAGCAGGGAGCGGATACTAGCCAAAAACATTCAGTACTTC.

The CDR3 loop is CASSDRDRGDSSYGYTF. The CDR3 bases are TGTGCCAGCAGTGACAGGGACAGGGGAGATTCGAGCTATGGCTACACCTTC. The V and J genes are TRBV6-1 and TRBJ1-2; 10 positions match TRBD1. The CDR3 length is 17 residues. The germline V gene encodes CDR1 MNHNS and CDR2 SASEGT. The junction had 11 bases not matched to a gene; V was cut back by 3 bases and J by 4 bases.